A selection of T cell receptor beta chains follows, all from one sample in a study of blood T cells in healthy people across ages. In TCRdb, the 5' RACE reads were re-called with MiXCR into one record per CDR3 protein. This table has about a million distinct CDR3 sequences, around 46% appearing once. Input material: blood. Receptors originate from a young man in good health. Both conserved end residues are trimmed from each CDR3. Where a row states a size, it is once, few, many or the class of an expanded clone; other rows omit it.

cdr3_aa	v_call	clone_size	j_call
AGSARRKGANSPLH	TRBV12-3/TRBV12-4	.	TRBJ1-6
ASSQASGLTTNEKLF	TRBV5-1	.	TRBJ1-4
ASSQDRGTYSNQPQH	TRBV4-3	.	TRBJ1-5
ASSPSDQPQH	TRBV12-3/TRBV12-4	.	TRBJ1-5
ASSFAGTDFGNEQF	TRBV5-1	few	TRBJ2-1
SESGRASYEQY	TRBV20-1	few	TRBJ2-7
ASSYRGTANYGYT	TRBV6-5	.	TRBJ1-2
ASRSGTYTGGYT	TRBV6-5	.	TRBJ1-2
ASSLGGTGNGYT	TRBV7-9	.	TRBJ1-2
SVEVRDNQETQY	TRBV29-1	few	TRBJ2-5